This paragraph reports one TCR beta chain. This entry is derived from a study of cytomegalovirus exposure and HLA in healthy donors. Trimming took 3 bases from V and 4 from J, leaving 8 bases between them. This CDR3 comprises 13 residues. Germline CDR1 SGHNT, CDR2 YENEEA. PCR involved 60 Vbeta and 13 Jbeta primers. The protocol was immunoSEQ multiplex PCR, while the TCRdb copy is restricted to in-frame clones and leaves out a portion. The sample lists 110,000 to 150,000 clones, around 70% occurring once. The source material was PBMCs. The V gene is TRBV11-3, the J gene TRBJ2-3, with TRBD2 as a possible D gene (5 bases). This TCR derives from a woman in her sixties in good health and CMV-seropositive. CDR3 coding DNA: TGTGCCAGCAGCTTGGACGGGGCAGATACGCAGTATTTT. This codes for CASSLDGADTQYF.